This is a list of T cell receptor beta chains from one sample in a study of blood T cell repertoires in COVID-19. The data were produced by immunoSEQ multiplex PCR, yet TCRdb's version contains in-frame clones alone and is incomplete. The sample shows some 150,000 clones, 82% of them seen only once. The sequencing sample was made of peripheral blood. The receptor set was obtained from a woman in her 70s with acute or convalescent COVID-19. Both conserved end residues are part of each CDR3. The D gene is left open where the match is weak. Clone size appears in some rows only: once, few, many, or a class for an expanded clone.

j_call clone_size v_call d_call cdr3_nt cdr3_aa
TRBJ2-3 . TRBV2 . TGTGCCAGCAGTGATGTAAATCCAGATACGCAGTATTTT CASSDVNPDTQYF
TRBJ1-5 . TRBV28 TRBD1 TGTGCCAGCAAGACTCCGGGACAGGGGCAGCCCCAGCATTTT CASKTPGQGQPQHF
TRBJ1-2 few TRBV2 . TGTGCCAGCAGTAGAGACATTTATGGCTACACCTTC CASSRDIYGYTF
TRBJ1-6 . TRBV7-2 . TGTGCCAGCAGCTTAGCCTTGGGGCATTCACCCCTCCACTTT CASSLALGHSPLHF
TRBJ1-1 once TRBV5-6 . TGTGCCAGCAGCTTGGTTCGGGCGGGGAACACTGAAGCTTTCTTT CASSLVRAGNTEAFF
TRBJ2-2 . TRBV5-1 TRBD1 TGCGCCAGCAGCTACGACAGGGTGGGCGCCCAGGCCGGGGAGCTGTTTTTT CASSYDRVGAQAGELFF
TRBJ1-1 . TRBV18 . TGTGCCAGCTCACTGGGGGGGAAGATGAACACTGAAGCTTTCTTT CASSLGGKMNTEAFF
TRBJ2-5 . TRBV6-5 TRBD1 TGTGCCAGCAGTTACCAGGGGGCGGGGGAGACCCAGTACTTC CASSYQGAGETQYF
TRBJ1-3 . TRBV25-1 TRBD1 TGTGCCAGCAGGGACAGGGGGACCGGAAACACCATATATTTT CASRDRGTGNTIYF
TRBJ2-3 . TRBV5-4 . TGTGCCAGCAGCTTGGCGGGAGGGACAGACACAGATACGCAGTATTTT CASSLAGGTDTDTQYF
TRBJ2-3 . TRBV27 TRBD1 TGTGCCAGCAGTTTGACCGGGACAGCCTATACAGATACGCAGTATTTT CASSLTGTAYTDTQYF
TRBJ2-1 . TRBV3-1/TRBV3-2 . TGTGCCAGCAGCCAACTAGCTGGATACAATGAGCAGTTCTTC CASSQLAGYNEQFF
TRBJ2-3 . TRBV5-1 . TGCGCCAGCAGCTTGGTTCGGGGGATGGGGACAGATACGCAGTATTTT CASSLVRGMGTDTQYF
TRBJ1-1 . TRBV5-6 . TGTGCCAGCAGCTTGAACAGGGTCACTGAAGCTTTCTTT CASSLNRVTEAFF
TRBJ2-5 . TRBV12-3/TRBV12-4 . TGTGCCAGCAGACAACAAGAGACCCAGTACTTC CASRQQETQYF
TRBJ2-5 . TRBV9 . TGTGCCAGCAGCGTAGCCAGACAGGCGGGTGGGACCCAGTACTTC CASSVARQAGGTQYF
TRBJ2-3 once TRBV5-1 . TGCGCCAGCAGCTTGGAAGGGCGGGACTTGGATACGCAGTATTTT CASSLEGRDLDTQYF
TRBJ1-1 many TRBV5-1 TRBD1 TGCGCCAGCAGCGTAGCGGGACAGGGCCTGGGTGAAGCTTTCTTT CASSVAGQGLGEAFF
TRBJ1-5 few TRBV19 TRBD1 TGTGCCAGTCAGCAGGGGGTTAAGATAAATCAGCCCCAGCATTTT CASQQGVKINQPQHF
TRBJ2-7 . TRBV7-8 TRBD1 TGTGCCAGCAGCTCCCGCCCGACAGGGGGCTACGAGCAGTACTTC CASSSRPTGGYEQYF
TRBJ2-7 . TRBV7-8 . TGTGCCAGCAGAGAGAACAGGGCACAGGGGCAGTACTTC CASRENRAQGQYF
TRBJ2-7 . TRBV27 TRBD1 TGTGCCAGCAGTACCCGACAGGGGGCGAAGTACGAGCAGTACTTC CASSTRQGAKYEQYF
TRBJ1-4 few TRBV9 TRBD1 TGTGCCAGCAGCGTGTTGGGACAGTTTAATGAAAAACTGTTTTTT CASSVLGQFNEKLFF
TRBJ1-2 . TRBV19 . TGTGCCAGTAGTCGGACTCAAAACTATGGCTACACCTTC CASSRTQNYGYTF
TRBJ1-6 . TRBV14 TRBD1 TGTGCCAGCAGCCAAGATCGGACAGGGGTTTCACCCCTCCACTTT CASSQDRTGVSPLHF
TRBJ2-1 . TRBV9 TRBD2 TGTGCCAGCAGCGTAGGAGGGGAGCGGGGGCGTTTTGAGCAGTTCTTC CASSVGGERGRFEQFF
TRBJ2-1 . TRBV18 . TGTGCCAGCTCACTCGCCGGGAACTACTACAATGAGCAGTTCTTC CASSLAGNYYNEQFF
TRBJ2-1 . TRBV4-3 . TGCGCCAGCAGCCAGGGACTCTCCAATGAGCAGTTCTTC CASSQGLSNEQFF
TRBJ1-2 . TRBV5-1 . TGCGCCAGCAGCTCAGACATGGCGGGCTATGGCTACACCTTC CASSSDMAGYGYTF
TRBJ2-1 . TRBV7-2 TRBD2 TGTGCCAGCAGCTTTGGTAGCGGGAATAACAATGAGCAGTTCTTC CASSFGSGNNNEQFF
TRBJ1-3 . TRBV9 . TGTGCCAGCAGCGTTGGCCAGAACTCTGGAAACACCATATATTTT CASSVGQNSGNTIYF
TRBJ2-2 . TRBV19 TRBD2 TGTGCCAGTAGTAATACCGGGGGGGCCCTCACCGGGGAGCTGTTTTTT CASSNTGGALTGELFF
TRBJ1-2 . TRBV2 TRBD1 TGTGCCAGCAGTGCTCAATGGACAGGGCAGGTTGGCTACACCTTC CASSAQWTGQVGYTF
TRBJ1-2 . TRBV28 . TGTGCCAGCAGTTTCGCGGGTAGTATTGGCTACACCTTC CASSFAGSIGYTF
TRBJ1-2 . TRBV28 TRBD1 TGTGCCAGCAACTCGCCAGGGGGCCTTTATGGCTACACCTTC CASNSPGGLYGYTF
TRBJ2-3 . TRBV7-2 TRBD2 TGTGCCAGCAGCTTATCCCCTAGCGGGGGGGCAGATACGCAGTATTTT CASSLSPSGGADTQYF
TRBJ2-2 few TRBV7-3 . TGTGCCAGCAGCCCGATACTAGCCTCCGGGGAGCTGTTTTTT CASSPILASGELFF
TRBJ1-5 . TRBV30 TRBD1 TGTGCCTGGAGGAAGGAACTGGAGACAGGGATTAACAATCAGCCCCAGCATTTT CAWRKELETGINNQPQHF
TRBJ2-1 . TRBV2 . TGTGCCAGCAGGCTCGCAGGGGAGAATGAGCAGTTCTTC CASRLAGENEQFF
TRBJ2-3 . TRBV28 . TGTGCCAGCAGTTCCTGGGCGAGGACTAGCACAGATACGCAGTATTTT CASSSWARTSTDTQYF
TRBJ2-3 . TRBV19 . TGTGCCAGTAGTGCCGGAGGATGGAGCACAGATACGCAGTATTTT CASSAGGWSTDTQYF
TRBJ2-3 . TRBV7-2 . TGTGCCAGCAGGGAAGGACTTAGCACAGATACGCAGTATTTT CASREGLSTDTQYF
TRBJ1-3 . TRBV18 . TGTGCCAGCTCACCCGTCCCGGGGGAGAGAAACACCATATATTTT CASSPVPGERNTIYF